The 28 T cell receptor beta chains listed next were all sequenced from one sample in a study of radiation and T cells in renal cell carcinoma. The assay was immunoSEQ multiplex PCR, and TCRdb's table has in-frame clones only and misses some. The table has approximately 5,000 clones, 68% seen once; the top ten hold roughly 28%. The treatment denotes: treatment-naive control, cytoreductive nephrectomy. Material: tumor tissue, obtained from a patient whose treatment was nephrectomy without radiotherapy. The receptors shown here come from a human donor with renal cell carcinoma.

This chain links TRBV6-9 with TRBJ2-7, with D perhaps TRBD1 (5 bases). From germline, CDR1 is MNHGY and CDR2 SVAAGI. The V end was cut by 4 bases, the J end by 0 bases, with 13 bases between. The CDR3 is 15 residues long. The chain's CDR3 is CASSSRQSGSYEQYF. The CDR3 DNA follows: TGTGCCAGCAGTTCAAGACAGTCCGGCTCCTACGAGCAGTACTTC.

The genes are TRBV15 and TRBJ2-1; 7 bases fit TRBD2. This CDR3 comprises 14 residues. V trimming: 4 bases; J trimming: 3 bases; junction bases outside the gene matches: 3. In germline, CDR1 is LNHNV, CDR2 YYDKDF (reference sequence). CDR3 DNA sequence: TGTGCCACCAGCATGCTAGCGGACTACAATGAGCAGTTCTTC. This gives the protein CATSMLADYNEQFF.

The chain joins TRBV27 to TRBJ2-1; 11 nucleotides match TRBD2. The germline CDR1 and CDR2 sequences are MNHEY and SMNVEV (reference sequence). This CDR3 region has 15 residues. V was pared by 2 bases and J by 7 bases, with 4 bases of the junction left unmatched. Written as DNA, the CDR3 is TGTGCCAGCAGTTTAAAAACTAGCGGGAGAAATGAGCAGTTCTTC. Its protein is CASSLKTSGRNEQFF.

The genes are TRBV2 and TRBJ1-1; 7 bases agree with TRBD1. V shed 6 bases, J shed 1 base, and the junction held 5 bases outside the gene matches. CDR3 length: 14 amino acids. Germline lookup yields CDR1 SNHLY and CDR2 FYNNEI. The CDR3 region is CASRAGTENTEAFF. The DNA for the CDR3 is TGTGCCAGCAGGGCTGGGACAGAGAACACTGAAGCTTTCTTT.

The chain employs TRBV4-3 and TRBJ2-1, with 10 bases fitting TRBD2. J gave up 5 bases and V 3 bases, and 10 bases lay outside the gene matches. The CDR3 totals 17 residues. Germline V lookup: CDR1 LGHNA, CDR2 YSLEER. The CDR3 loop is CASSHERRLAGHNEQFF. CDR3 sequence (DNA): TGCGCCAGCAGCCATGAGAGGAGACTAGCGGGTCACAATGAGCAGTTCTTC.

This CDR3 reads CASRADTQYF. CDR3 nucleotide sequence: TGTGCCAGCAGGGCAGATACGCAGTATTTT. This rearrangement joins TRBV6-5 to TRBJ2-3, with no clear D. Looked up from germline, CDR1 is MNHEY and CDR2 is SVGAGI. V was trimmed by 6 bases and J by 4 bases, leaving 2 bases between them. The CDR3 has 10 residues.

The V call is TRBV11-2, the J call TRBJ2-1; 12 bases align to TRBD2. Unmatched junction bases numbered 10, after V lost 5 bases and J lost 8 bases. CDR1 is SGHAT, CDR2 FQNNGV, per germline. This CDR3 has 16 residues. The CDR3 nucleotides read TGTGCCAGCAGCCGCACACTAGCGGGAGGTACCGATGAGCAGTTCTTC. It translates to CASSRTLAGGTDEQFF.

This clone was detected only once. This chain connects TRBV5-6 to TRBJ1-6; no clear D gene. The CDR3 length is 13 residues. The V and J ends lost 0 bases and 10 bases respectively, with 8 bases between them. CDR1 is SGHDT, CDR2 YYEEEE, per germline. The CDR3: CASSLAWYSPLHF. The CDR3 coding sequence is TGTGCCAGCAGCTTGGCGTGGTACTCACCCCTCCACTTT.

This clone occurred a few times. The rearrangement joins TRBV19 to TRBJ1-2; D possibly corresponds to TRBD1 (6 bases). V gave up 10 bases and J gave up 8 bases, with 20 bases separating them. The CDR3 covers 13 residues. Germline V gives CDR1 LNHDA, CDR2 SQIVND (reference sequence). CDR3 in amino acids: CATRYLGAQGYTF. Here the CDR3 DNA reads TGTGCCACCAGATATCTGGGGGCGCAAGGCTACACCTTC.

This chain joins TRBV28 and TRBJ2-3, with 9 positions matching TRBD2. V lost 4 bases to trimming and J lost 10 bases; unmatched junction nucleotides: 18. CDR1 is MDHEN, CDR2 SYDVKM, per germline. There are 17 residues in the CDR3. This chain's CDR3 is CASSSRLAEVSRDSQYF. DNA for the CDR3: TGTGCCAGCAGTTCTCGACTAGCGGAGGTGTCACGGGATTCGCAGTATTTT.

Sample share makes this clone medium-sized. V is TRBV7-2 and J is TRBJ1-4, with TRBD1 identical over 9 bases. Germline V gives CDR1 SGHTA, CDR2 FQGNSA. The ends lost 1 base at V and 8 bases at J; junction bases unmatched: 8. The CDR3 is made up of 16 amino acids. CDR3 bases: TGTGCCAGCAGCTTAGGCGGGACAGGGCGGCGAGAAAAACTGTTTTTT. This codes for CASSLGGTGRREKLFF.

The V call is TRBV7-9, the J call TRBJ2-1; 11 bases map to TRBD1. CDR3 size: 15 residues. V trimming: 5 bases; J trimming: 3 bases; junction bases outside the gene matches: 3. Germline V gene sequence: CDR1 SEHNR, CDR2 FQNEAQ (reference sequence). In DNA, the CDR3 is TGTGCCAGCAGCGCGGGACAGGGGGTCTACAATGAGCAGTTCTTC. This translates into CASSAGQGVYNEQFF.

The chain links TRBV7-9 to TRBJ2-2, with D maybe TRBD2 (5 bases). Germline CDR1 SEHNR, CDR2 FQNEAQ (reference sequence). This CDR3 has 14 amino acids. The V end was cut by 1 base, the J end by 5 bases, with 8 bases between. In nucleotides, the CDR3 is TGTGCCAGCAGCTTAGACAGACTAACCGGGGAGCTGTTTTTT. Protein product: CASSLDRLTGELFF.

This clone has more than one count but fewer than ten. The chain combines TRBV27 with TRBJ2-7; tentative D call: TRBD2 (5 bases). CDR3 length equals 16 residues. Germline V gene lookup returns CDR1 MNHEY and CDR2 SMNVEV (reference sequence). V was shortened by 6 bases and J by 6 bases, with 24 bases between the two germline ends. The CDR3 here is CASRQSWAQVGAEQYF. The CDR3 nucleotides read TGTGCCAGCAGGCAGTCTTGGGCTCAGGTGGGAGCCGAGCAGTACTTC.

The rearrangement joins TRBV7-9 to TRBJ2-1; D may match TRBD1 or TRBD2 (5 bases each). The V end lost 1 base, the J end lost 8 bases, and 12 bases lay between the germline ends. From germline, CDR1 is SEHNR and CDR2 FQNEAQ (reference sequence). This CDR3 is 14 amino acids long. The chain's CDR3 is CASSLGDLLDEQFF. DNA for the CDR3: TGTGCCAGCAGCTTAGGGGACCTGTTGGATGAGCAGTTCTTC.

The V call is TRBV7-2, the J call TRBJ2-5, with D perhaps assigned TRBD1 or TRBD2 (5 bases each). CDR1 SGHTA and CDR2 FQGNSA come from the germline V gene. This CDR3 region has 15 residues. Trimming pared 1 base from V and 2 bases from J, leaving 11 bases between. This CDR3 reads CASSLGGALQETQYF. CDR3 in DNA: TGTGCCAGCAGCTTAGGAGGGGCCCTACAAGAGACCCAGTACTTC.

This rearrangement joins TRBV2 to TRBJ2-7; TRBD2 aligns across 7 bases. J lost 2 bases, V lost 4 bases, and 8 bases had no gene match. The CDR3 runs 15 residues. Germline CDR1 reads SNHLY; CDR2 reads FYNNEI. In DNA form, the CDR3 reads TGTGCCAGCAGTGTGGAAGCGGGATCTACCTACGAGCAGTACTTC. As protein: CASSVEAGSTYEQYF.

CDR3 loop: CASSVKREAEWYF. In nucleotides, the CDR3 is TGTGCCAGCAGTGTTAAACGGGAGGCCGAATGGTATTTT. The chain joins TRBV2 to TRBJ2-3; 7 bases line up with TRBD2. Germline-derived CDR1 and CDR2 are SNHLY and FYNNEI. This CDR3 has 13 residues. Losses at the gene ends were 4 bases for V and 14 bases for J; bases not matched to a gene: 12. Supplemented by reference TRBV2 and TRBJ2-3, the full variable domain reads EPEVTQTPSHQVTQMGQEVILRCVPISNHLYFYWYRQILGQKVEFLVSFYNNEISEKSEIFDDQFSVERPDGSNFTLKIRSTKLEDSAMYFCASSVKREAEWYFGPGTRLTVL.

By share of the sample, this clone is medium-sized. CDR3 sequence reads: CASQRASDGTDTQYF. DNA for the CDR3: TGTGCCAGCCAACGGGCGAGTGATGGCACAGATACGCAGTATTTT. The chain has TRBV5-8 and TRBJ2-3; D is undetermined. V was trimmed by 7 bases and J by 1 base, leaving 16 bases between them. Per the germline V gene, CDR1 is SGHTS and CDR2 is YDEGEE. The CDR3 loop spans 15 amino acids.

In nucleotides, the CDR3 is TGTGCCAGCAGCCAAGTTAGCGGGAGCTCCTACGAGCAGTACTTC. Translation: CASSQVSGSSYEQYF. The V gene is TRBV4-2, the J gene TRBJ2-7; 9 bases are shared with TRBD2. CDR3 length: 15 residues. Looked up from germline, CDR1 is LGHNA and CDR2 is YNFKEQ. With 1 base clipped from V and 0 bases from J, the junction kept 1 base outside the gene matches.

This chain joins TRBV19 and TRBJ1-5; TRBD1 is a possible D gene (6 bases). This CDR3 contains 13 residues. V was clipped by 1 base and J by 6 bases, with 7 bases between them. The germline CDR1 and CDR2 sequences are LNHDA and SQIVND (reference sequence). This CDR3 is CASSIGTAQPQHF. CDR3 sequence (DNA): TGTGCCAGTAGTATAGGGACAGCTCAGCCCCAGCATTTT.

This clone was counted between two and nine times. CDR3 sequence reads: CASIPQGATGNTEAFF. The CDR3 bases are TGTGCCAGCATCCCACAGGGGGCGACGGGGAACACTGAAGCTTTCTTT. V gene TRBV7-2 combines with J gene TRBJ1-1, with TRBD1 matching over 9 bases. Per the germline V gene, CDR1 is SGHTA and CDR2 is FQGNSA. This CDR3 has 16 amino acids. Germline trimming cut 7 bases from V and 1 base from J; bases unmatched to any gene: 10. The variable domain in full, completed from reference TRBV7-2 and TRBJ1-1, reads GAGVSQSPSNKVTEKGKDVELRCDPISGHTALYWYRQSLGQGLEFLIYFQGNSAPDKSGLPSDRFSAERTGGSVSTLTIQRTQQEDSAVYLCASIPQGATGNTEAFFGQGTRLTVV.

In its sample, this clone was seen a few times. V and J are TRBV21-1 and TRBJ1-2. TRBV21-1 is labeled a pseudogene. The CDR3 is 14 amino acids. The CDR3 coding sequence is TGTGCCAGCAGCAAAGTTAGCCCTAACTATGGCTACACCTTC. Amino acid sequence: CASSKVSPNYGYTF.

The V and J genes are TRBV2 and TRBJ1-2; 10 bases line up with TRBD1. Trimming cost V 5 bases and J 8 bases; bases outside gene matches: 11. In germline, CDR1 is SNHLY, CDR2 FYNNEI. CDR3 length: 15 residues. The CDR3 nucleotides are TGTGCCAGCAGTTACGCTCCGGGACAGGGGTCCGGCTACACCTTC. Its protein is CASSYAPGQGSGYTF. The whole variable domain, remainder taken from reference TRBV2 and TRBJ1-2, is EPEVTQTPSHQVTQMGQEVILRCVPISNHLYFYWYRQILGQKVEFLVSFYNNEISEKSEIFDDQFSVERPDGSNFTLKIRSTKLEDSAMYFCASSYAPGQGSGYTFGSGTRLTVV.

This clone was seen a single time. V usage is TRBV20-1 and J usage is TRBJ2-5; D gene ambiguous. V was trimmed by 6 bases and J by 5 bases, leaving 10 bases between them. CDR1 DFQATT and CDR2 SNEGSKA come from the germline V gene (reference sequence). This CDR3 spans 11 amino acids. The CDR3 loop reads CSAPTGETQYF. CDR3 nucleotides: TGCAGTGCCCCAACCGGGGAGACCCAGTACTTC.

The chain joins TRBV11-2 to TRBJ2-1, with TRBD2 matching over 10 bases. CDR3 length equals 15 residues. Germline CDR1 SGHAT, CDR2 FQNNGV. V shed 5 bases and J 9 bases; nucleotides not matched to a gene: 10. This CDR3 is CASSPNRLAGPEQFF. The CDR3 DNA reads TGTGCCAGCAGCCCGAACCGACTAGCGGGTCCTGAGCAGTTCTTC.

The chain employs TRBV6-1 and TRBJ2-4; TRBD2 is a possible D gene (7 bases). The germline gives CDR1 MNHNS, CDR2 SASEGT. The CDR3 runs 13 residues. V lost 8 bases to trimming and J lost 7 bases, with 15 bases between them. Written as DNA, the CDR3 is TGTGCCAGCTCCGAGGGGGGGGAGAACATTCAGTACTTC. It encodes CASSEGGENIQYF.

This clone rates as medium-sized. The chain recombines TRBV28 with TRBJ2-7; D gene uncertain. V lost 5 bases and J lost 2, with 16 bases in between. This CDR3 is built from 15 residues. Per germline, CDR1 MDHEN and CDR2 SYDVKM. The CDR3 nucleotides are TGTGCCAGCAGTCAAATCCCCTCCAGCCCCTACGAGCAGTACTTC. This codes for CASSQIPSSPYEQYF.